This T cell receptor beta chain comes out of a study of control samples from healthy donors and cancer patients. The repertoire was sequenced with immunoSEQ multiplex PCR; TCRdb's copy has only in-frame clones and lacks some. The sample carries 100,000 to 120,000 clones, approximately 88% recorded once. This CDR3 is built from 12 residues. Trimming pared 6 bases from V and 9 bases from J, leaving 12 bases between. Sequencing was done on a sample of PBMCs. The TCR originated in a woman in her fifties or sixties with lung cancer. The rearrangement uses TRBV12-3 or TRBV12-4 and TRBJ2-1; D may be TRBD1 or TRBD2 (5 bases each). CDR3 coding DNA: TGTGCCAGCAGCCTCGGGGCACGTGAGCAGTTCTTC. This codes for CASSLGAREQFF.